This passage covers 20 T cell receptor beta chains from one sample sequenced in a study of identifying expanded T cells in peripheral blood. Repertoires were generated with immunoSEQ multiplex PCR, while TCRdb's copy carries only in-frame clones and drops some. Of more than 50,000 clones in the sample, approximately 80% were seen once. Sample: blood. The receptor set was obtained from a person aged 18-69 years in good health.

The CDR3 loop reads CAWSKGGLMGV. The CDR3 DNA sequence: TGTGCCTGGAGTAAAGGAGGACTGATGGGCGTC. The chain couples TRBV30 to TRBJ2-7; a weak D match, TRBD2 (5 bases). In germline, CDR1 is GTSNPN, CDR2 SVGIG (reference sequence). The CDR3 is made up of 11 amino acids.

The V gene is TRBV7-9, the J gene TRBJ1-2; no clear D gene. CDR1 is SEHNR, CDR2 FQNEAQ, per germline (reference sequence). V was shortened by 2 bases and J by 8 bases, with 12 bases between the two germline ends. This CDR3 spans 13 amino acids. CDR3 sequence reads: CASSLHRRRGYTF. In DNA, the CDR3 is TGTGCCAGCAGCTTACATAGACGGAGAGGCTACACCTTC.

The genes are TRBV9 and TRBJ1-3; D is uncertain. Trimming removed 0 bases at V and 0 bases at J, with 7 bases between. The CDR3 contains 15 residues. Germline V lookup: CDR1 SGDLS, CDR2 YYNGEE. The CDR3 nucleotides read TGTGCCAGCAGCGTAGGGACGTCCTCTGGAAACACCATATATTTT. It encodes CASSVGTSSGNTIYF.

In regard to this clone: The sample holds other DNA sequences that translate to the same CDR3. The chain couples TRBV2 to TRBJ2-3, with D maybe TRBD2 (6 bases). Trimming pared 5 bases from V and 2 bases from J, leaving 14 bases between. CDR3 length: 15 residues. The germline CDR1 and CDR2 sequences are SNHLY and FYNNEI. Here the CDR3 reads CASSSGTSHTDTQYF. The DNA of the CDR3 is TGTGCCAGCAGTTCCGGGACTTCACACACAGATACGCAGTATTTT.

There are a few counts of this clone. This chain connects TRBV5-4 to TRBJ2-2; no reliable D call. CDR3 size: 13 residues. With 4 bases removed from V and 5 bases from J, the gap between germline ends came to 9 bases. Germline loops: CDR1 SGHNT, CDR2 YYREEE (reference sequence). CDR3 sequence reads: CASSPSLTGELFF. The CDR3 DNA follows: TGTGCCAGCAGCCCAAGCTTAACCGGGGAGCTGTTTTTT.

This rearrangement joins TRBV5-1 to TRBJ1-2; D gene unclear. The CDR3 covers 15 residues. The germline V gene encodes CDR1 SGHRS and CDR2 YFSETQ. Trimming took off 4 bases at V and 1 base at J, with 14 bases between the two ends. CDR3: CASSPLDTINYGYTF. CDR3 DNA sequence: TGCGCCAGCAGCCCCTTAGACACTATTAACTATGGCTACACCTTC.

The rearrangement uses TRBV11-3 and TRBJ2-7, with a weak D call TRBD1 (6 bases). Trimming took 2 bases from V and 8 from J, leaving 10 bases between them. Germline CDR1 and CDR2: SGHNT and YENEEA. The CDR3 is 12 residues long. Here the CDR3 reads CASSLTDRKQYF. The CDR3 DNA follows: TGTGCCAGCAGCTTAACGGACAGAAAGCAGTACTTC.

This chain joins TRBV27 and TRBJ1-5, with D maybe TRBD1 (6 bases). Germline CDR1 reads MNHEY; CDR2 reads SMNVEV (reference sequence). This CDR3 is built from 17 residues. Trimming took off 2 bases at V and 2 bases at J, with 16 bases between the two ends. The CDR3 nucleotides read TGTGCCAGCAGTTTAAAGGGGGGGGCAGGTCGCAATCAGCCCCAGCATTTT. It codes for CASSLKGGAGRNQPQHF.

This clone was observed a single time. This rearrangement joins TRBV27 to TRBJ2-2; no reliable D call. Germline V gives CDR1 MNHEY, CDR2 SMNVEV (reference sequence). The V end lost 5 bases, the J end lost 3 bases, and 4 bases lay between the germline ends. The CDR3 sequence is 12 residues long. This chain's CDR3 is CASSEYTGELFF. CDR3 in DNA: TGTGCCAGCAGTGAATACACCGGGGAGCTGTTTTTT.

The sample holds a few counts of this clone. The J gene is TRBJ2-2, the V gene TRBV7-9, with D possibly TRBD2 on 5 matching bases. Trimming left V 5 bases short and J 6 bases short, with 13 bases between. This CDR3 is 14 amino acids long. CDR1 and CDR2 from the germline V gene are SEHNR and FQNEAQ (reference sequence). In nucleotides, the CDR3 is TGTGCCAGCAGCCCACCCGGCGGGTCCGGGGAGCTGTTTTTT. The encoded protein is CASSPPGGSGELFF.

This chain joins TRBV6-4 and TRBJ2-5; perhaps TRBD2 as D (5 bases). The CDR3 spans 15 residues. From germline, CDR1 is MRHNA and CDR2 SNTAGT. Deletions cut 6 bases from V and 3 bases from J, with 17 bases between. CDR3 coding DNA: TGTGCCAGCAGACCGTGGGAGATTCAAAAAGAGACCCAGTACTTC. Translating gives CASRPWEIQKETQYF.

V usage is TRBV18 and J usage is TRBJ2-3; 14 bases map to TRBD2. The germline V gene has CDR1 KGHSH and CDR2 LQKENI. The junction had 11 bases not matched to a gene; V was cut back by 2 bases and J by 1 base. CDR3 size: 20 residues. CDR3 sequence (DNA): TGTGCCAGCTCACCATATATGCCGGGACTAGCGGGGGCGGGCACAGATACGCAGTATTTT. This translates into CASSPYMPGLAGAGTDTQYF.

The genes are TRBV7-9 and TRBJ2-1; no reliable D call. CDR3 length: 13 residues. Germline V lookup: CDR1 SEHNR, CDR2 FQNEAQ (reference sequence). V shed 3 bases and J shed 13 bases, with 16 bases lying between them. The CDR3 DNA sequence: TGTGCCAGCAGCTTGAGTTATGACGAAAACCAGTTCTTC. It is translated as CASSLSYDENQFF.

In its sample, this clone was seen once. The rearrangement links TRBV7-2 to TRBJ2-5, with 10 bases lining up with TRBD2. The CDR3 totals 14 residues. Germline trimming cut 3 bases from V and 5 bases from J; bases unmatched to any gene: 3. Germline V gene data show CDR1 as SGHTA and CDR2 as FQGNSA. The CDR3 is CASSFGLAAETQYF. The CDR3 coding sequence is TGTGCCAGCAGCTTCGGACTAGCGGCGGAGACCCAGTACTTC. Looking up the rest from reference TRBV7-2 and TRBJ2-5 gives the full variable domain: GAGVSQSPSNKVTEKGKDVELRCDPISGHTALYWYRQSLGQGLEFLIYFQGNSAPDKSGLPSDRFSAERTGGSVSTLTIQRTQQEDSAVYLCASSFGLAAETQYFGPGTRLLVL.

The CDR3 region is CASSLGPLGANVLTF. The CDR3 bases are TGTGCCAGCAGCTTAGGACCCCTAGGGGCCAACGTCCTGACTTTC. The J gene is TRBJ2-6, the V gene TRBV7-9; no reliable D call. This CDR3 spans 15 amino acids. Germline CDR1 SEHNR, CDR2 FQNEAQ (reference sequence). V shed 1 base and J shed 4 bases, with 8 bases lying between them. Complete variable domain (other parts from reference TRBV7-9 and TRBJ2-6): DTGVSQNPRHKITKRGQNVTFRCDPISEHNRLYWYRQTLGQGPEFLTYFQNEAQLEKSRLLSDRFSAERPKGSFSTLEIQRTEQGDSAMYLCASSLGPLGANVLTFGAGSRLTVL.

The rearrangement joins TRBV14 to TRBJ2-5; no clear D. Germline V gene sequence: CDR1 SGHDN, CDR2 FVKESK. The V end lost 0 bases, the J end lost 4 bases, and 9 bases lay between the germline ends. This CDR3 contains 14 residues. As DNA, the CDR3 is TGTGCCAGCAGCCAAGATTTGCTGAGAGAGACCCAGTACTTC. Translated, it gives CASSQDLLRETQYF. Full variable domain (missing parts from reference TRBV14 and TRBJ2-5): EAGVTQFPSHSVIEKGQTVTLRCDPISGHDNLYWYRRVMGKEIKFLLHFVKESKQDESGMPNNRFLAERTGGTYSTLKVQPAELEDSGVYFCASSQDLLRETQYFGPGTRLLVL.

J is TRBJ2-3 and V is TRBV10-2, with 8 bases matching TRBD2. Germline V gene lookup returns CDR1 WSHSY and CDR2 SAAADI. The CDR3 is 15 amino acids. The V and J ends lost 6 bases and 4 bases, in that order; junction bases with no gene match: 9. The CDR3 DNA reads TGCGCCAGCAGCGATAAACATAGCGGGGCAGATACGCAGTATTTT. Translating gives CASSDKHSGADTQYF.

The rearrangement joins TRBV27 to TRBJ2-7; TRBD1 agrees at 7 bases. The germline V gene has CDR1 MNHEY and CDR2 SMNVEV (reference sequence). This CDR3 contains 16 residues. V dropped 4 bases and J dropped 0; count of bases not matched to a gene: 9. CDR3 sequence: CASSSLGQVSSYEQYF. CDR3 nucleotides: TGTGCCAGCAGTTCTCTTGGACAGGTTAGCTCCTACGAGCAGTACTTC.

This clone showed up just a few times. This rearrangement joins TRBV7-6 to TRBJ1-2, with D unclear. CDR3 length: 14 amino acids. V was clipped by 5 bases and J by 4 bases, with 14 bases between them. From germline, CDR1 is SGHVS and CDR2 FNYEAQ. The CDR3 DNA follows: TGTGCCAGCAGCCCCTCCTCCGGTATCTATGGCTACACCTTC. It translates to CASSPSSGIYGYTF.

This clone was picked up a small number of times. The rearrangement joins TRBV29-1 to TRBJ2-1; unclear D gene. Germline CDR1 and CDR2: SQVTM and ANQGSEA. This CDR3 is built from 14 residues. Trimming took off 5 bases at V and 6 bases at J, with 17 bases between the two ends. In DNA form, the CDR3 reads TGCAGCGTTCACCCGCATGCCCCCGCCAATGAGCAGTTCTTC. This encodes CSVHPHAPANEQFF.